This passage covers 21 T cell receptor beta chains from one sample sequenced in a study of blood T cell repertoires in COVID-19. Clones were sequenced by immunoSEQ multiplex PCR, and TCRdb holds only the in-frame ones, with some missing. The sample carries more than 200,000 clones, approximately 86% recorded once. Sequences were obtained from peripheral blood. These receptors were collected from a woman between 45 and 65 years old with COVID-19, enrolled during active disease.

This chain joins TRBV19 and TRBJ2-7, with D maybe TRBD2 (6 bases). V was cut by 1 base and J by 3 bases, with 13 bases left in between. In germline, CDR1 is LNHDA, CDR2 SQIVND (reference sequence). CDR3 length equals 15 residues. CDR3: CASSIARGLSYEQYF. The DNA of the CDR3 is TGTGCCAGTAGTATAGCGCGGGGACTGAGCTACGAGCAGTACTTC.

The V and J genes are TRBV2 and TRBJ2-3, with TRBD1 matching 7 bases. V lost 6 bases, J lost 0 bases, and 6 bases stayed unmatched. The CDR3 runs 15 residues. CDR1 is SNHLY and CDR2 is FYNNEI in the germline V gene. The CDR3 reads CASRGQLLSTDTQYF. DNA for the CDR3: TGTGCCAGCAGGGGACAGCTTCTTAGCACAGATACGCAGTATTTT.

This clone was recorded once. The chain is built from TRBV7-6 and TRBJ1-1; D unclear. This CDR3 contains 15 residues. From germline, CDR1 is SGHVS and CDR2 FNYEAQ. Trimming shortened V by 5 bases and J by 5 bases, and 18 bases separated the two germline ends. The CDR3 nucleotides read TGTGCCAGCAGCCCTTCATCCAGCCTGAGGACTGAAGCTTTCTTT. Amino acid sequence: CASSPSSSLRTEAFF.

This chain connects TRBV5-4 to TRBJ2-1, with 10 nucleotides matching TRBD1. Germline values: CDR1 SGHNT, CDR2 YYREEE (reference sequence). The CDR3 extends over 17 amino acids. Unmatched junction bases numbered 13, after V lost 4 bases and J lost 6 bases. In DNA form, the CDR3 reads TGTGCCAGCAGCCCAACCCCCCGGGACAGGGGTGGCAATGAGCAGTTCTTC. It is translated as CASSPTPRDRGGNEQFF. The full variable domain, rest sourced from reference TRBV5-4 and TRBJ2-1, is ETGVTQSPTHLIKTRGQQVTLRCSSQSGHNTVSWYQQALGQGPQFIFQYYREEENGRGNFPPRFSGLQFPNYSSELNVNALELDDSALYLCASSPTPRDRGGNEQFFGPGTRLTVL.

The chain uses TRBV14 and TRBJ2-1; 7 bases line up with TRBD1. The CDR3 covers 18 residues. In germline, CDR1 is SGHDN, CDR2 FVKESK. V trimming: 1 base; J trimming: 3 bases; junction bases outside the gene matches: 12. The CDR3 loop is CASSQGQGDRLNYNEQFF. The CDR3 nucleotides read TGTGCCAGCAGCCAAGGGCAGGGGGACCGATTAAACTACAATGAGCAGTTCTTC.

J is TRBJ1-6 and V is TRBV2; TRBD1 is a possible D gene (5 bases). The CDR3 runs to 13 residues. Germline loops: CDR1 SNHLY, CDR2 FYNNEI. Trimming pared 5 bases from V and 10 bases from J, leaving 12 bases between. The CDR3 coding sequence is TGTGCCAGCAGTATCAGGGTGGACTCACCCCTCCACTTT. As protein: CASSIRVDSPLHF.

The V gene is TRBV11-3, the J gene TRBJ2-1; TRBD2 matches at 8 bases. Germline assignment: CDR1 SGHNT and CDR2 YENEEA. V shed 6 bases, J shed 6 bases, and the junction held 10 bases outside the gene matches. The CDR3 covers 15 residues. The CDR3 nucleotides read TGTGCCAGCAGTCTTACGGGGGGGCCGGTCAATGAGCAGTTCTTC. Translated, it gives CASSLTGGPVNEQFF.

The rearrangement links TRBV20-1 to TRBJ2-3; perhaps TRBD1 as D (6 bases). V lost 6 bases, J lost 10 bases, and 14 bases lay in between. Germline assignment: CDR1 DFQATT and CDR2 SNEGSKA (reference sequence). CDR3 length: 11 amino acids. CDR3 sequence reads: CSAKSGTPQYF. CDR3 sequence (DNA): TGCAGTGCCAAAAGTGGGACACCGCAGTATTTT.

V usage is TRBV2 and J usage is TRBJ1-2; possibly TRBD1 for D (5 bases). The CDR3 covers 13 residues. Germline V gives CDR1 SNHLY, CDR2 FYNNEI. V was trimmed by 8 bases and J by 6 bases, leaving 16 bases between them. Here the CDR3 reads CASGRTVQDGYTF. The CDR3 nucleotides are TGTGCCAGCGGCAGAACGGTACAGGATGGCTACACCTTC.

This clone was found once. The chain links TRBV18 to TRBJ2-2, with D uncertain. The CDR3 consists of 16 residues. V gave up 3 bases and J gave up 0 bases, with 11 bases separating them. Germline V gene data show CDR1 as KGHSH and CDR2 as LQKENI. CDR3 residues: CASSPQTTANTGELFF. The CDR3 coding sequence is TGTGCCAGCTCACCCCAAACTACCGCGAACACCGGGGAGCTGTTTTTT.

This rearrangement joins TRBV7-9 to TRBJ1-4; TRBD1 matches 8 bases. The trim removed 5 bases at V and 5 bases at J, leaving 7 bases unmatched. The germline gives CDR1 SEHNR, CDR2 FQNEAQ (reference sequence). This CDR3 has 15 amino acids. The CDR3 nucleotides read TGTGCCAGCAGCAACCCGACAGGGGTGAATGAAAAACTGTTTTTT. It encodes CASSNPTGVNEKLFF. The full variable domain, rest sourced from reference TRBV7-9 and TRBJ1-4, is DTGVSQNPRHKITKRGQNVTFRCDPISEHNRLYWYRQTLGQGPEFLTYFQNEAQLEKSRLLSDRFSAERPKGSFSTLEIQRTEQGDSAMYLCASSNPTGVNEKLFFGSGTQLSVL.

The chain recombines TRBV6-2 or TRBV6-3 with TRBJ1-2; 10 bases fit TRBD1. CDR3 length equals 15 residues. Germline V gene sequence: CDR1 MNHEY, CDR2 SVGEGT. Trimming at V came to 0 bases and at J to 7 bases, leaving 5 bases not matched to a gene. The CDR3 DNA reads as TGTGCCAGCAGTTACTCGACAGGGGGCTTAGGTGGCTACACCTTC. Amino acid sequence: CASSYSTGGLGGYTF.

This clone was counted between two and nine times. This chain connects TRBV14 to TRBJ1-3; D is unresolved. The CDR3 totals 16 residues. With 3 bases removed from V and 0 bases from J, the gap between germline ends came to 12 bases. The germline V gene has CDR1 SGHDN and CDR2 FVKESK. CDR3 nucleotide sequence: TGTGCCAGCAGCCAGGGCTCAGCCATCTCTGGAAACACCATATATTTT. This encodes CASSQGSAISGNTIYF.

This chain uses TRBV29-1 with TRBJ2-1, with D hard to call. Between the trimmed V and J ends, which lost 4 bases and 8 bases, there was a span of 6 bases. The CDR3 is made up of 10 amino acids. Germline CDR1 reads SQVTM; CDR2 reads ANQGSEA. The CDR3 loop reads CSVGSYEQFF. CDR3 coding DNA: TGCAGCGTTGGTAGCTATGAGCAGTTCTTC.

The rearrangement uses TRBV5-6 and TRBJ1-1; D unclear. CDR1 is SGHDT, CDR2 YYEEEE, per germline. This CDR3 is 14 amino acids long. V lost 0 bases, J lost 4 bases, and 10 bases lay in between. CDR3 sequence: CASSLGQVGTEAFF. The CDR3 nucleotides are TGTGCCAGCAGCTTGGGGCAGGTGGGCACTGAAGCTTTCTTT. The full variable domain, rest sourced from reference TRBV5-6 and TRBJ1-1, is DAGVTQSPTHLIKTRGQQVTLRCSPKSGHDTVSWYQQALGQGPQFIFQYYEEEERQRGNFPDRFSGHQFPNYSSELNVNALLLGDSALYLCASSLGQVGTEAFFGQGTRLTVV.

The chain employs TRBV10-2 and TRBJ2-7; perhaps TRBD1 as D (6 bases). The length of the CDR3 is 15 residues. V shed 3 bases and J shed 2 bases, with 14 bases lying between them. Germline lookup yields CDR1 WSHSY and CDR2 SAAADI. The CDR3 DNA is TGCGCCAGCAGTGACCCGGCGGACAGACCCTACGAGCAGTACTTC. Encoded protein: CASSDPADRPYEQYF.

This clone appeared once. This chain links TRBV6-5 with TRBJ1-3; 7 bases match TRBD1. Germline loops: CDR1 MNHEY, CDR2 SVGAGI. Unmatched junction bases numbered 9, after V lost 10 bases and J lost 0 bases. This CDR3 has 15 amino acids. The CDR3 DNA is TGTGCCACCATGACAGGGATTACCTCTGGAAACACCATATATTTT. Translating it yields CATMTGITSGNTIYF.

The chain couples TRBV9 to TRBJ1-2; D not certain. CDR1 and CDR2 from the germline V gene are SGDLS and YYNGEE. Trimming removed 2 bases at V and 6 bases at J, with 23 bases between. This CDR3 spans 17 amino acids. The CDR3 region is CASSVSTGEKFGDGYTF. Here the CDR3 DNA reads TGTGCCAGCAGCGTGTCGACGGGAGAGAAGTTCGGGGATGGCTACACCTTC.

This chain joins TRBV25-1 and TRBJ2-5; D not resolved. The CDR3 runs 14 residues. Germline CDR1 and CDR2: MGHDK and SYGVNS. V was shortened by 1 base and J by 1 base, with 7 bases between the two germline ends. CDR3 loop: CASSESRVQETQYF. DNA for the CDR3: TGTGCCAGCAGTGAATCAAGAGTCCAAGAGACCCAGTACTTC.

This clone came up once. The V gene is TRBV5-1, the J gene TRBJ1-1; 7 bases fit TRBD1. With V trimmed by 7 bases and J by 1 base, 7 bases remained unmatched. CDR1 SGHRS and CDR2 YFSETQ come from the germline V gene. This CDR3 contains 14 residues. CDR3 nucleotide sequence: TGCGCCAGCGGAGACAGGGTCGGGAACACTGAAGCTTTCTTT. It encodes CASGDRVGNTEAFF.

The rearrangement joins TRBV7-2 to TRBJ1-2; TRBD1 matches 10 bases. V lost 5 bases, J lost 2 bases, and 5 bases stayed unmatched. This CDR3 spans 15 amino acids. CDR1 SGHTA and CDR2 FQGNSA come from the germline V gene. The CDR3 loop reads CASSPMTGGNYGYTF. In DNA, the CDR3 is TGTGCCAGCAGCCCGATGACAGGGGGCAACTATGGCTACACCTTC.